This T cell receptor beta chain was identified during a study of cytomegalovirus exposure and HLA in healthy donors. The PCR used 60 Vbeta and 13 Jbeta primers. TCRdb's table, derived via immunoSEQ multiplex PCR, lists solely in-frame clones and lacks some. This sample has roughly 45,000 clones; around 64% occur once, and the top ten carry approximately 9.3%. This clone came up once. This TCR was recovered from a human donor in good health. The source material was PBMCs.

CDR3 DNA: TGTGCCAGCAGCTTAGGGGCTGACAGCACTGAAGCTTTCTTT. This encodes CASSLGADSTEAFF. The chain couples TRBV7-2 to TRBJ1-1; D is perhaps TRBD1 (5 bases). V gave up 1 base and J gave up 4 bases, with 10 bases separating them. From germline, CDR1 is SGHTA and CDR2 FQGNSA. This CDR3 region has 14 residues.